Listed here are 20 T cell receptor beta chains from one sample, sequenced in a study of radiation and T cells in renal cell carcinoma. Profiling relied on immunoSEQ multiplex PCR, and the TCRdb table lists in-frame clones only, not all of them. The sample includes about 150,000 clones, about 87% of them seen just once. Specified time point: baseline pretreatment blood. Treatment meaning: 15 Gy SBRT to primary tumor, nephrectomy 4 weeks later. The input for sequencing was blood, taken from a patient whose treatment included radiotherapy and nephrectomy. These receptors originate from a woman in her seventies with renal cell carcinoma.

The chain links TRBV5-1 to TRBJ2-1, with TRBD2 as a possible D gene (6 bases). The germline V and J ends were trimmed by 5 bases and 2 bases, with 20 bases remaining between them. Germline CDR1 is SGHRS and CDR2 is YFSETQ. This CDR3 has 17 amino acids. DNA of the CDR3: TGCGCCAGCAGGAGGCTTAGCGGAGAAGCAACCTACAATGAGCAGTTCTTC. This encodes CASRRLSGEATYNEQFF.

The chain couples TRBV6-1 to TRBJ2-4; 7 bases line up with TRBD1. This CDR3 region has 14 residues. Germline lookup yields CDR1 MNHNS and CDR2 SASEGT. Trimming removed 6 bases from V and 2 bases from J; junction bases left unmatched: 4. CDR3 bases: TGTGCCAGCAGAGGGGACAGATCCAAAAACATTCAGTACTTC. Protein: CASRGDRSKNIQYF.

The rearrangement links TRBV28 to TRBJ1-6, with 9 bases that match TRBD1. The CDR3 sequence is 13 residues long. The germline V gene has CDR1 MDHEN and CDR2 SYDVKM. J gave up 7 bases and V 8 bases, and 3 bases lay outside the gene matches. CDR3 in amino acids: CASAGQGNSPLHF. The CDR3 DNA sequence: TGTGCCAGCGCGGGACAGGGAAATTCACCCCTCCACTTT.

The chain links TRBV5-5 to TRBJ2-5; 7 bases match TRBD1. V shed 3 bases, J shed 4 bases, and the junction held 9 bases outside the gene matches. This CDR3 has 15 residues. Germline-derived CDR1 and CDR2 are SGHKS and YYEKEE (reference sequence). The CDR3 DNA sequence: TGTGCCAGCAGCTCGCCGCAGGGGGTTAGAGAGACCCAGTACTTC. Translated: CASSSPQGVRETQYF.

The rearrangement uses TRBV5-1 and TRBJ1-6; tentatively, D is TRBD1 (6 bases). Germline CDR1 SGHRS, CDR2 YFSETQ. The CDR3 contains 19 residues. The V and J ends lost 0 bases and 9 bases respectively, with 25 bases between them. CDR3 coding DNA: TGCGCCAGCAGCTTGGCTCGGACCCCCCAGGGGCGCGGGAGTTCACCCCTCCACTTT. This translates into CASSLARTPQGRGSSPLHF.

This clone occurred once. The chain combines TRBV5-1 with TRBJ1-5, with 8 bases matching TRBD1. V shed 1 base and J 4 bases; nucleotides not matched to a gene: 1. Germline V lookup: CDR1 SGHRS, CDR2 YFSETQ. This CDR3 has 14 amino acids. The CDR3 nucleotides read TGCGCCAGCAGCTTGTGGACAGGGAATCAGCCCCAGCATTTT. Translated, it gives CASSLWTGNQPQHF. The full variable domain, its missing parts supplied by reference TRBV5-1 and TRBJ1-5, is KAGVTQTPRYLIKTRGQQVTLSCSPISGHRSVSWYQQTPGQGLQFLFEYFSETQRNKGNFPGRFSGRQFSNSRSEMNVSTLELGDSALYLCASSLWTGNQPQHFGDGTRLSIL.

The rearrangement joins TRBV11-3 to TRBJ2-3; 8 positions agree with TRBD1. V lost 5 bases to trimming and J lost 0 bases; unmatched junction nucleotides: 1. There are 14 residues in the CDR3. Germline V lookup: CDR1 SGHNT, CDR2 YENEEA. In DNA, the CDR3 is TGTGCCAGCAGCCGGGACAGGAGCACAGATACGCAGTATTTT. The encoded protein is CASSRDRSTDTQYF.

This clone has just one count. This rearrangement joins TRBV19 to TRBJ2-1; D possibly uses TRBD1 or TRBD2 (5 bases each). This CDR3 comprises 17 residues. The germline CDR1 and CDR2 sequences are LNHDA and SQIVND (reference sequence). V lost 1 base, J lost 0 bases, and 13 bases lay in between. In DNA form, the CDR3 reads TGTGCCAGTAGTATAGGGGGGACGGGGAGCTCCTACAATGAGCAGTTCTTC. Translating gives CASSIGGTGSSYNEQFF.

This clone was seen a single time. V and J are TRBV7-2 and TRBJ2-2, with D maybe TRBD1 (5 bases). Germline CDR1 and CDR2: SGHTA and FQGNSA. Trimming took off 1 base at V and 6 bases at J, with 15 bases between the two ends. The CDR3 runs to 16 residues. The CDR3 protein is CASSLVLRGIAGELFF. For the CDR3, the DNA is TGTGCCAGCAGCTTAGTCCTTAGGGGAATAGCCGGGGAGCTGTTTTTT.

J is TRBJ1-6 and V is TRBV5-4; no clear D gene. The CDR3 is 14 amino acids. Trimming took off 0 bases at V and 5 bases at J, with 6 bases between the two ends. CDR1 is SGHNT, CDR2 YYREEE, per germline (reference sequence). For the CDR3, the DNA is TGTGCCAGCAGCTTGGACATTAATAATTCACCCCTCCACTTT. It codes for CASSLDINNSPLHF.

The CDR3 is CASSKTGGSTEAFF. The CDR3 nucleotides are TGTGCCAGTAGTAAGACAGGAGGGAGCACTGAAGCTTTCTTT. The genes are TRBV19 and TRBJ1-1, with D maybe TRBD1 (6 bases). The CDR3 covers 14 residues. The V end lost 4 bases, the J end lost 4 bases, and 13 bases lay between the germline ends. The V gene's germline CDR1 is LNHDA and CDR2 SQIVND (reference sequence).

The rearrangement joins TRBV11-2 to TRBJ2-3; 9 bases match TRBD2. CDR1 SGHAT and CDR2 FQNNGV come from the germline V gene. The CDR3 has 17 residues. The V gene end was trimmed by 1 base and the J gene end by 4 bases; junction bases not matched to a gene: 9. The CDR3 coding sequence is TGTGCCAGCAGCTTAGGGAATTGGCGGGGGGGGGCAGATACGCAGTATTTT. Its protein is CASSLGNWRGGADTQYF.

The CDR3, as DNA: TGTGCCAGCAGCTTAGCCCCGGGGGGGGCAAATGAGCAGTTCTTC. This sequence encodes CASSLAPGGANEQFF. The chain recombines TRBV7-2 with TRBJ2-1; TRBD2 agrees at 8 bases. Losses at the gene ends were 0 bases for V and 7 bases for J; bases not matched to a gene: 5. The CDR3 is 15 residues long. The germline CDR1 and CDR2 sequences are SGHTA and FQGNSA.

This chain joins TRBV30 and TRBJ1-5; 8 bases align to TRBD1. Germline V gene sequence: CDR1 GTSNPN, CDR2 SVGIG (reference sequence). This CDR3 is 16 amino acids long. The V gene end was trimmed by 1 base and the J gene end by 1 base; junction bases not matched to a gene: 6. The CDR3 nucleotides are TGTGCCTGGAGTGCCGGACAGGGATCGAGCAATCAGCCCCAGCATTTT. It specifies CAWSAGQGSSNQPQHF.

This clone has only one observation. V gene TRBV10-3 combines with J gene TRBJ2-7; 8 bases align to TRBD1. The V and J ends lost 7 bases and 7 bases, in that order; junction bases with no gene match: 15. Germline assignment: CDR1 ENHRY and CDR2 SYGVKD. The CDR3 contains 15 residues. The DNA for the CDR3 is TGTGCCATCACTTCCTCGGGGCAGGGGGCAGGGGAGCAGTACTTC. It specifies CAITSSGQGAGEQYF.

The rearrangement joins TRBV30 to TRBJ2-7, with D possibly TRBD1 on 6 matching bases. The CDR3 contains 16 residues. CDR1 GTSNPN and CDR2 SVGIG come from the germline V gene (reference sequence). The germline V and J ends were trimmed by 2 bases and 1 base, with 18 bases remaining between them. The DNA for the CDR3 is TGTGCCTGGAGTCTTCGAGGACAGCTCCTTTCCTACGAGCAGTACTTC. It yields the protein CAWSLRGQLLSYEQYF.

The chain is built from TRBV5-4 and TRBJ1-6; D is unresolved. CDR1 is SGHNT and CDR2 is YYREEE in the germline V gene (reference sequence). The germline V and J ends were trimmed by 4 bases and 1 base, with 12 bases remaining between them. This CDR3 region has 16 residues. Written as DNA, the CDR3 is TGTGCCAGCAGCCGTCTTATTAATTCCTATAATTCACCCCTCCACTTT. It specifies CASSRLINSYNSPLHF.

This clone has a single count. V gene TRBV10-3 combines with J gene TRBJ1-6; 9 bases agree with TRBD1. CDR1 is ENHRY, CDR2 SYGVKD, per germline. V lost 6 bases and J lost 9; bases outside the gene matches: 6. This CDR3 contains 14 residues. The CDR3 DNA is TGTGCCATCAGCCCAGGACAGGGGAGTTCACCCCTCCACTTT. As protein: CAISPGQGSSPLHF.

V and J are TRBV11-3 and TRBJ2-7; D assignment may be TRBD1 or TRBD2 (5 bases each). V was cut by 6 bases and J by 4 bases, with 13 bases left in between. The CDR3 has 13 residues. Germline lookup yields CDR1 SGHNT and CDR2 YENEEA. The CDR3 sequence: CASSTGTNYEQYF. In nucleotides, the CDR3 is TGTGCCAGCAGTACCGGGACGAATTACGAGCAGTACTTC.

CDR3 nucleotides: TGTGCCAGCAGCTTAGGGACTAGCGGCACCGGGGAGCTGTTTTTT. This codes for CASSLGTSGTGELFF. V usage is TRBV7-9 and J usage is TRBJ2-2; 10 bases agree with TRBD2. The CDR3 sequence is 15 residues long. Per germline, CDR1 SEHNR and CDR2 FQNEAQ (reference sequence). J was trimmed by 4 bases and V by 1 base; bases with no gene match: 0.